A selection of T cell receptor beta chains follows, all from one sample in a study of graft-versus-host responses after intestinal transplantation. The assay was immunoSEQ multiplex PCR, and TCRdb's table has in-frame clones only and misses some. The sample yields 43,000 or so clones, over 85% seen once. Sequences were derived from PBMCs, sampled around 48 weeks after intestinal transplant. The receptors were sampled from a human patient who received an intestinal transplant, so some T cells may come from the graft donor. Both conserved end residues are part of each CDR3. The order of the fields is clone size, D gene, V gene, J gene, CDR3 DNA, CDR3 protein. The D gene is left open where the match is weak. Clone size is not always given. Where it is, it says once, few, many or a class for expanded clones.

abundance: .
d_gene: .
v_gene: TRBV10-1
j_gene: TRBJ2-1
CDR3nt: TGCGCCAGCAGTGAGATGTCAGCAAACTCCTACAATGAGCAGTTCTTC
CDR3aa: CASSEMSANSYNEQFF

abundance: .
d_gene: .
v_gene: TRBV25-1
j_gene: TRBJ1-4
CDR3nt: TGTGCCAGCAGTGAACAGTTAGTTGAAAAACTGTTTTTT
CDR3aa: CASSEQLVEKLFF

abundance: .
d_gene: TRBD1
v_gene: TRBV2
j_gene: TRBJ1-1
CDR3nt: TGTGCCAGCACGCCCGAGGCAGGGGGCACTGAAGCTTTCTTT
CDR3aa: CASTPEAGGTEAFF

abundance: .
d_gene: TRBD1
v_gene: TRBV7-3
j_gene: TRBJ2-5
CDR3nt: TGTGCCAGCAGCTGGGACAGGGAAGAGACCCAGTACTTC
CDR3aa: CASSWDREETQYF

abundance: .
d_gene: .
v_gene: TRBV6-5
j_gene: TRBJ2-7
CDR3nt: TGTGCCAGCAGCCTGACCGTAAACTACTACGAGCAGTACTTC
CDR3aa: CASSLTVNYYEQYF

abundance: .
d_gene: TRBD2
v_gene: TRBV28
j_gene: TRBJ2-7
CDR3nt: TGTGCCAGCAGTTTAAGAGGACTAGCGGGAGCCGAGCAGTACTTC
CDR3aa: CASSLRGLAGAEQYF

abundance: .
d_gene: .
v_gene: TRBV5-1
j_gene: TRBJ2-7
CDR3nt: TGCGCCAGCACCCTAAGCGGACACGAGCAGTACTTC
CDR3aa: CASTLSGHEQYF

abundance: .
d_gene: .
v_gene: TRBV1
j_gene: TRBJ1-6
CDR3nt: TGCACCAGCAGCCAAGATTCACAGGGGGATTCACCCCTCCACTTT
CDR3aa: CTSSQDSQGDSPLHF

abundance: .
d_gene: TRBD2
v_gene: TRBV28
j_gene: TRBJ2-7
CDR3nt: TGTGCCAGCAGTTTATTCGTAGCGGGAGGTAAAGAGCAGTACTTC
CDR3aa: CASSLFVAGGKEQYF

abundance: .
d_gene: .
v_gene: TRBV19
j_gene: TRBJ2-2
CDR3nt: TGTGCCAGTAGCCCGGGACTCCAAAACACCGGGGAGCTGTTTTTT
CDR3aa: CASSPGLQNTGELFF

abundance: .
d_gene: TRBD2
v_gene: TRBV9
j_gene: TRBJ2-7
CDR3nt: TGTGCCAGCAGCGGGCCCAATCGGGGGGGCAACGAGCAGTACTTC
CDR3aa: CASSGPNRGGNEQYF

abundance: .
d_gene: TRBD2
v_gene: TRBV6-1
j_gene: TRBJ2-7
CDR3nt: TGTGCCAGCAGGGATAGCGGGAGCTATGTCGAGCAGTACTTC
CDR3aa: CASRDSGSYVEQYF

abundance: few
d_gene: TRBD1
v_gene: TRBV29-1
j_gene: TRBJ1-2
CDR3nt: TGCAGCGCTACCGACAGGGGGAACTATGGCTACACCTTC
CDR3aa: CSATDRGNYGYTF

abundance: .
d_gene: .
v_gene: TRBV10-3
j_gene: TRBJ1-2
CDR3nt: TGTGCCATCGATCAGGGGCTAGATGGCTACACCTTC
CDR3aa: CAIDQGLDGYTF

abundance: .
d_gene: TRBD2
v_gene: TRBV5-4
j_gene: TRBJ2-5
CDR3nt: TGTGCCAGCAGCTTGGAATTGGCGGGGCGGGGGGAGACCCAGTACTTC
CDR3aa: CASSLELAGRGETQYF

abundance: few
d_gene: .
v_gene: TRBV28
j_gene: TRBJ2-1
CDR3nt: TGTGCCAGCAGTTTACTCTGGGGTGAGCAGTTCTTC
CDR3aa: CASSLLWGEQFF

abundance: .
d_gene: .
v_gene: TRBV9
j_gene: TRBJ2-1
CDR3nt: TGTGCCAGCAGCGTAGCCCAGAGGGGGAATGAGCAGTTCTTC
CDR3aa: CASSVAQRGNEQFF

abundance: .
d_gene: .
v_gene: TRBV6-6
j_gene: TRBJ2-7
CDR3nt: TGTGCCAGCAGTTACTCTTTCGGACAGAGCTACGAGCAGTACTTC
CDR3aa: CASSYSFGQSYEQYF

abundance: .
d_gene: TRBD1
v_gene: TRBV29-1
j_gene: TRBJ1-2
CDR3nt: TGCAGCGACCGCGGACAGGGTCCTGGCTATGGCTACACCTTC
CDR3aa: CSDRGQGPGYGYTF

abundance: .
d_gene: TRBD2
v_gene: TRBV5-4
j_gene: TRBJ2-2
CDR3nt: TGTGCCAGCAGCTTGACTAGCGGGAGACCCGGGGAGCTGTTTTTT
CDR3aa: CASSLTSGRPGELFF

abundance: .
d_gene: .
v_gene: TRBV12-2
j_gene: TRBJ2-4
CDR3nt: TGTGCAAGTCGCTTAGCGGGACAGCTAGCCAAAAACATTCAGTACTTC
CDR3aa: CASRLAGQLAKNIQYF

abundance: .
d_gene: .
v_gene: TRBV11-2
j_gene: TRBJ1-4
CDR3nt: TGTGCCAGCAGCTTAGATCGTCGGCAAAAACTGTTTTTT
CDR3aa: CASSLDRRQKLFF

abundance: .
d_gene: TRBD2
v_gene: TRBV5-1
j_gene: TRBJ2-1
CDR3nt: TGCGCCAGCAGCTTATTAGCGGGGGGCGGTAATGAGCAGTTCTTC
CDR3aa: CASSLLAGGGNEQFF

abundance: .
d_gene: .
v_gene: TRBV4-1
j_gene: TRBJ2-2
CDR3nt: TGCGCCAGCAGTCTCCAGGAGCAGAACACCGGGGAGCTGTTTTTT
CDR3aa: CASSLQEQNTGELFF

abundance: .
d_gene: TRBD2
v_gene: TRBV2
j_gene: TRBJ2-5
CDR3nt: TGTGCCAGCAGTGATAGCGGGGGGATAAGACAAGAGACCCAGTACTTC
CDR3aa: CASSDSGGIRQETQYF

abundance: .
d_gene: TRBD1
v_gene: TRBV11-2
j_gene: TRBJ1-1
CDR3nt: TGTGCCAGCAGCCCACCTGGGACAGCGAACACTGAAGCTTTCTTT
CDR3aa: CASSPPGTANTEAFF

abundance: .
d_gene: TRBD2
v_gene: TRBV14
j_gene: TRBJ2-1
CDR3nt: TGTGCCAGCAGCCAAGGGCTAGCGGGAGGGAATGAGCAGTTCTTC
CDR3aa: CASSQGLAGGNEQFF

abundance: once
d_gene: .
v_gene: TRBV10-1
j_gene: TRBJ2-5
CDR3nt: TGCGCCAGCAGTGTGGACCAAGAGACCCAGTACTTC
CDR3aa: CASSVDQETQYF

abundance: .
d_gene: TRBD1
v_gene: TRBV9
j_gene: TRBJ2-7
CDR3nt: TGTGCCAGCAGCGTAGCCCCGGACAGGGCCTCCTACGAGCAGTACTTC
CDR3aa: CASSVAPDRASYEQYF

abundance: .
d_gene: .
v_gene: TRBV2
j_gene: TRBJ2-5
CDR3nt: TGTGCCAGCAGTCGGGACTTCCAAGAGACCCAGTACTTC
CDR3aa: CASSRDFQETQYF

abundance: .
d_gene: TRBD1
v_gene: TRBV6-6
j_gene: TRBJ1-4
CDR3nt: TGTGCCAGCAGTTACGTCGACAGGGTTAATGAAAAACTGTTTTTT
CDR3aa: CASSYVDRVNEKLFF

abundance: .
d_gene: .
v_gene: TRBV6-1
j_gene: TRBJ2-7
CDR3nt: TGTGCCAGCACCTCGTCCGGTTACGAGCAGTACTTC
CDR3aa: CASTSSGYEQYF

abundance: .
d_gene: .
v_gene: TRBV4-2
j_gene: TRBJ2-3
CDR3nt: TGTGCCAGCAGCCAGCTTGCGGGACGCCGCACAGATACGCAGTATTTT
CDR3aa: CASSQLAGRRTDTQYF

abundance: .
d_gene: TRBD2
v_gene: TRBV29-1
j_gene: TRBJ2-2
CDR3nt: TGCAGCGTTCGGACTAGCGGGAACACCGGGGAGCTGTTTTTT
CDR3aa: CSVRTSGNTGELFF

abundance: few
d_gene: .
v_gene: TRBV7-9
j_gene: TRBJ1-4
CDR3nt: TGTGCCAGCAGGGCAACTAATGAAAAACTGTTTTTT
CDR3aa: CASRATNEKLFF

abundance: once
d_gene: .
v_gene: TRBV27
j_gene: TRBJ2-2
CDR3nt: TGTGCCAGCAGTTCCCACCAGGACGCGAACACCGGGGAGCTGTTTTTT
CDR3aa: CASSSHQDANTGELFF

abundance: .
d_gene: .
v_gene: TRBV6-4
j_gene: TRBJ2-7
CDR3nt: TGTGCCAGCAGGATAAAGAGAAGTAGGTACGAGCAGTACTTC
CDR3aa: CASRIKRSRYEQYF

abundance: .
d_gene: .
v_gene: TRBV13
j_gene: TRBJ1-5
CDR3nt: TGTGCCAGCAGTTCCTCTTACTTGGGACCGAAGCATTTT
CDR3aa: CASSSSYLGPKHF

abundance: .
d_gene: TRBD1
v_gene: TRBV6-1
j_gene: TRBJ2-7
CDR3nt: TGTGCCAGCAGTGAAATGTTAGGGGGCCACGAGCAGTACTTC
CDR3aa: CASSEMLGGHEQYF

abundance: .
d_gene: .
v_gene: TRBV2
j_gene: TRBJ2-7
CDR3nt: TGTGCCAGCAGTTCCCCCAGATTGCACTCCTACGAGCAGTACTTC
CDR3aa: CASSSPRLHSYEQYF